One and the same sample provided the 14 T cell receptor beta chains below, sequenced in a study of blood T cell repertoires in COVID-19. Repertoires were generated with immunoSEQ multiplex PCR, while TCRdb's copy carries only in-frame clones and drops some. The data hold 230,000 or so clones, with roughly 84% observed a single time. Sequencing was carried out using peripheral blood. All receptors derive from a man aged 35-49 years with active or convalescent COVID-19.

This sequence joins TRBV28 and TRBJ1-5, with 9 bases lining up with TRBD1. The J segment lost 3 bases and the V segment lost 4 bases, leaving 7 bases of the junction unmatched. The CDR3 runs 16 residues. Germline-derived CDR1 and CDR2 are MDHEN and SYDVKM. Here the CDR3 DNA reads TGTGCCAGCAGTTCCCTGGGACAGGGTAACAATCAGCCCCAGCATTTT. Translation: CASSSLGQGNNQPQHF.

This chain uses TRBV30 with TRBJ1-5, with 10 bases identical to TRBD1. With 2 bases clipped from V and 3 bases from J, the junction kept 4 bases outside the gene matches. The V gene's germline CDR1 is GTSNPN and CDR2 SVGIG (reference sequence). This CDR3 has 15 residues. The CDR3: CAWSRDRGSNQPQHF. DNA for the CDR3: TGTGCCTGGAGTAGGGACAGGGGTTCCAATCAGCCCCAGCATTTT.

The gene calls are TRBV27 and TRBJ2-5, with 16 bases matching TRBD2. Germline V gene lookup returns CDR1 MNHEY and CDR2 SMNVEV (reference sequence). There are 17 residues in the CDR3. Trimming removed 2 bases from V and 4 bases from J; junction bases left unmatched: 4. The DNA of the CDR3 is TGTGCCAGCAGTTTAGGGACTAGCGGGGGGGCCGCAGAGACCCAGTACTTC. Amino acids: CASSLGTSGGAAETQYF.

J is TRBJ2-6 and V is TRBV18; D perhaps matches TRBD2 (6 bases). Germline V gene sequence: CDR1 KGHSH, CDR2 LQKENI. The CDR3 is made up of 17 amino acids. Trimming pared 3 bases from V and 0 bases from J, leaving 12 bases between. The DNA for the CDR3 is TGTGCCAGCTCACCGGGGGGTTACCGCTCTGGGGCCAACGTCCTGACTTTC. This gives the protein CASSPGGYRSGANVLTF.

Ten or more counts support this clone. The V call is TRBV27, the J call TRBJ2-2; 7 bases agree with TRBD1. The germline V gene has CDR1 MNHEY and CDR2 SMNVEV (reference sequence). The CDR3 loop spans 14 amino acids. V dropped 5 bases and J dropped 4; count of bases not matched to a gene: 4. The CDR3 region has the DNA TGTGCCAGCAGTCTGGACAGGACCACCGGGGAGCTGTTTTTT. Translating gives CASSLDRTTGELFF.

A single count supports this clone. This chain links TRBV6-5 with TRBJ1-2; tentatively, D is TRBD1 (5 bases). Looked up from germline, CDR1 is MNHEY and CDR2 is SVGAGI. The CDR3 contains 12 residues. The germline V and J ends were trimmed by 9 bases and 2 bases, with 10 bases remaining between them. CDR3 loop: CARGEGNYGYTF. DNA of the CDR3: TGTGCCAGAGGGGAAGGGAACTATGGCTACACCTTC.

Notes on this clone: This same CDR3 is encoded by further DNA sequences in the sample. This chain links TRBV24-1 with TRBJ1-2, with 11 bases lining up with TRBD1. The CDR3 spans 15 residues. The germline V gene has CDR1 KGHDR and CDR2 SFDVKD. J lost 8 bases, V lost 10 bases, and 14 bases had no gene match. CDR3 sequence: CATYGQGATQGGYTF. CDR3 sequence (DNA): TGTGCCACTTACGGACAGGGGGCAACTCAGGGAGGCTACACCTTC.

This sequence joins TRBV6-4 and TRBJ1-1; no firm D call. CDR3 length: 10 amino acids. From germline, CDR1 is MRHNA and CDR2 SNTAGT. V was clipped by 2 bases and J by 13 bases, with 8 bases between them. As DNA, the CDR3 is TGTGCCAGCAGTGACCGGTGCGGTTTCTTT. It yields the protein CASSDRCGFF.

V usage is TRBV7-8 and J usage is TRBJ1-1; D remains unclear. CDR3 size: 16 residues. CDR1 is SGHVS, CDR2 FQNEAQ, per germline. V was shortened by 1 base and J by 5 bases, with 17 bases between the two germline ends. Here the CDR3 reads CASSLVSIRGGTEAFF. CDR3 DNA sequence: TGTGCCAGCAGCTTAGTGTCCATCCGGGGTGGGACTGAAGCTTTCTTT.

The rearrangement uses TRBV7-9 and TRBJ2-1; 7 bases line up with TRBD1. Germline V gives CDR1 SEHNR, CDR2 FQNEAQ (reference sequence). Trimming took 3 bases from V and 10 from J; bases not matched to a gene: 6. The CDR3 is 13 residues long. The CDR3 sequence: CASSLTGQGEQFF. The CDR3 DNA reads as TGTGCCAGCAGCTTGACAGGGCAGGGCGAGCAGTTCTTC.

The chain has TRBV3-1 (or the pseudogene TRBV3-2) and TRBJ2-1; 10 nucleotides agree with TRBD2. Trimming removed 5 bases from V and 5 bases from J; junction bases left unmatched: 6. Germline V gives CDR1 LGHDT, CDR2 YNNKEL (reference sequence). The CDR3 consists of 15 residues. CDR3 in DNA: TGTGCCAGCAGCTACGGACTAGCGGTACACAATGAGCAGTTCTTC. It codes for CASSYGLAVHNEQFF.

The rearrangement uses TRBV6-5 and TRBJ1-1; D is perhaps TRBD1 (6 bases). Per the germline V gene, CDR1 is MNHEY and CDR2 is SVGAGI. Trimming pared 2 bases from V and 1 base from J, leaving 14 bases between. The CDR3 length is 16 residues. The CDR3 sequence is CASSYTSRGRNTEAFF. CDR3 nucleotides: TGTGCCAGCAGTTACACCTCCAGGGGTAGGAACACTGAAGCTTTCTTT.

This chain connects TRBV28 to TRBJ2-5; a possible D gene is TRBD1 (5 bases). Germline CDR1 and CDR2: MDHEN and SYDVKM. Trimming cost V 5 bases and J 2 bases, with 18 bases left between them. This CDR3 contains 16 residues. CDR3 in DNA: TGTGCCAGCAGTCCCTACCAGGGAACCGTACAAGAGACCCAGTACTTC. As protein: CASSPYQGTVQETQYF.

The V call is TRBV7-9, the J call TRBJ1-2; D not resolved. Trimming pared 2 bases from V and 8 bases from J, leaving 12 bases between. Germline lookup yields CDR1 SEHNR and CDR2 FQNEAQ (reference sequence). The CDR3 covers 13 residues. CDR3 in DNA: TGTGCCAGCAGCTTACAACTTGATAACGGCTACACCTTC. Translating it yields CASSLQLDNGYTF.